This T cell receptor (beta chain) came from a study of T cells after yellow fever vaccination. Study at large: Low-cell-number fractions underwent preparation using SMART-Seq v4 Ultra Low Input.

UMIs were added to TCR cDNA along with a universal primer site when it was made by 5'RACE template switching. Each CDR3 protein is one row after TCRdb ran MiXCR on the 5' RACE reads. Of about 430,000 distinct CDR3 sequences in the sample, around a sixth were seen once. Germline-derived CDR1 and CDR2 are SNHLY and FYNNEI. There are 15 residues in the CDR3. Germline trimming cut 0 bases from V and 4 bases from J; bases unmatched to any gene: 0. This clonotype was seen a single time. The rearrangement joins TRBV2 to TRBJ2-3; 11 nucleotides line up with TRBD1. Sequencing was performed on PBMCs, taken before the yellow fever booster vaccination. This TCR was recovered from a man younger than 35 who received the YFV17D yellow fever vaccine. CDR3 residues: CASSEAGQGADTQYF. For the CDR3, the DNA is TGTGCCAGCAGTGAAGCGGGACAGGGGGCAGATACGCAGTATTTT.